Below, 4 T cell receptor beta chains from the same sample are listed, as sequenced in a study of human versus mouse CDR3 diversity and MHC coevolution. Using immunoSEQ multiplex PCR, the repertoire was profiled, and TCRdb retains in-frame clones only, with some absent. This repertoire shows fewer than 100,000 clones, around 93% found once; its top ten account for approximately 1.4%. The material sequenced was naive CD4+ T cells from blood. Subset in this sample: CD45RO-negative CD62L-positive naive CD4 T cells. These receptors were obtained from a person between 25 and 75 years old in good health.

The CDR3 sequence is CASRAGQGYGYTF. The CDR3 nucleotides are TGTGCCAGCAGAGCCGGACAGGGCTATGGCTACACCTTC. This chain connects TRBV25-1 to TRBJ1-2, with TRBD1 matching over 8 bases. V lost 6 bases and J lost 4; bases outside the gene matches: 4. Germline CDR1 MGHDK, CDR2 SYGVNS. This CDR3 is 13 amino acids long.

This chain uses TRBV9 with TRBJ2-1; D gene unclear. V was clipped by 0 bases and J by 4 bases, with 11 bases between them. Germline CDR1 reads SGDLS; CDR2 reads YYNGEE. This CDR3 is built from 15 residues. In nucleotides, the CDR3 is TGTGCCAGCAGCGTAGATGGCGGCCATTACAATGAGCAGTTCTTC. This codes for CASSVDGGHYNEQFF.

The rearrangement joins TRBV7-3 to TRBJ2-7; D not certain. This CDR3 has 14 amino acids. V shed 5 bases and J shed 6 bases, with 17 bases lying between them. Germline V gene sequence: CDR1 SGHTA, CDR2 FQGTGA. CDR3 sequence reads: CASSATGSLGEQYF. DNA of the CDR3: TGTGCCAGCAGCGCCACCGGGTCCCTCGGCGAGCAGTACTTC.

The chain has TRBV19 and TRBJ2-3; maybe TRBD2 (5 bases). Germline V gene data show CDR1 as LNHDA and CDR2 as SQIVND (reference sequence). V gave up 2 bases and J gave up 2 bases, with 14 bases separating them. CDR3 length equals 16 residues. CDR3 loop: CASSILPAVSTDTQYF. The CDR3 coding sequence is TGTGCCAGTAGTATACTCCCAGCGGTTTCCACAGATACGCAGTATTTT.